Listed here are 22 T cell receptor beta chains from one sample, sequenced in a study of identical twins. A single record per CDR3 protein comes from TCRdb applying MiXCR to the 5' RACE reads. The table lists more than 400,000 distinct CDR3 sequences, roughly 15% of them singletons. These data also formed part of another study, on yellow fever vaccine responses in identical twins.

Sample: CD4+ T cells sorted from blood. These receptors were obtained from a woman aged 18-35 years in good health.

This clonotype was picked up a small number of times. The V and J genes are TRBV20-1 and TRBJ1-5; no reliable D call. Germline CDR1 is DFQATT and CDR2 is SNEGSKA (reference sequence). V was pared by 4 bases and J by 9 bases, with 13 bases between. The CDR3 consists of 12 residues. CDR3 sequence (DNA): TGCAGTGCTAATAATTACGGTGGGCCCCAGCATTTT. Translated: CSANNYGGPQHF.

V is TRBV7-2 and J is TRBJ2-1; D gene ambiguous. From germline, CDR1 is SGHTA and CDR2 FQGNSA. With 5 bases removed from V and 0 bases from J, the gap between germline ends came to 11 bases. This CDR3 spans 15 amino acids. The chain's CDR3 is CASSTRQSSYNEQFF. The CDR3 nucleotides read TGTGCCAGCAGCACCCGACAAAGCTCCTACAATGAGCAGTTCTTC.

In this sample, this clonotype turned up a few times. The chain links TRBV3-1 to TRBJ2-3; D is uncertain. CDR1 LGHDT and CDR2 YNNKEL come from the germline V gene (reference sequence). This CDR3 is 15 amino acids long. Trimming left V 1 base short and J 2 bases short, with 10 bases between. The CDR3 DNA follows: TGTGCCAGCAGCCAAGGTCCTATTTCCACAGATACGCAGTATTTT. Translation gives CASSQGPISTDTQYF.

In this sample, this clonotype turned up many times. This chain uses TRBV11-2 with TRBJ2-2, with 10 bases matching TRBD2. The trim removed 4 bases at V and 6 bases at J, leaving 5 bases unmatched. The germline V gene has CDR1 SGHAT and CDR2 FQNNGV. There are 15 residues in the CDR3. The CDR3 loop is CASSWGTSVAGELFF. The CDR3 DNA reads TGTGCCAGCAGCTGGGGGACTAGCGTTGCCGGGGAGCTGTTTTTT.

This clonotype was seen a few times. This sequence joins TRBV28 and TRBJ2-5; 10 bases fit TRBD2. V gave up 6 bases and J gave up 5 bases; unmatched junction bases: 15. Germline CDR1 and CDR2: MDHEN and SYDVKM. The CDR3 has 17 residues. The CDR3: CASSLSASGSKMETQYF. The CDR3 nucleotides read TGTGCCAGCAGCCTATCGGCTAGCGGGAGTAAGATGGAGACCCAGTACTTC.

This clonotype has ten or more counts. The chain links TRBV5-1 to TRBJ2-7, with 10 nucleotides matching TRBD1. Looked up from germline, CDR1 is SGHRS and CDR2 is YFSETQ. The CDR3 is 14 residues long. V was pared by 4 bases and J by 3 bases, with 4 bases of the junction left unmatched. CDR3 amino acids: CASSPRTGGYEQYF. CDR3 sequence (DNA): TGCGCCAGCAGCCCACGGACAGGGGGCTACGAGCAGTACTTC.

The chain couples TRBV7-9 to TRBJ2-1, with D unclear. With 0 bases removed from V and 7 bases from J, the gap between germline ends came to 16 bases. This CDR3 has 16 residues. Germline values: CDR1 SEHNR, CDR2 FQNEAQ (reference sequence). The CDR3 is CASSLASLPGVNEQFF. CDR3 bases: TGTGCCAGCAGCTTAGCGTCCCTACCCGGCGTTAATGAGCAGTTCTTC.

This clonotype was observed a handful of times. Written as DNA, the CDR3 is TGTGCCAGCAGTTCGCGACAGGGGACCACCTACGAGCAGTACGTC. Protein: CASSSRQGTTYEQYV. The chain uses TRBV27 and TRBJ2-7, with 8 bases lining up with TRBD1. The CDR3 spans 15 residues. Per the germline V gene, CDR1 is MNHEY and CDR2 is SMNVEV (reference sequence). V trimming: 4 bases; J trimming: 2 bases; junction bases outside the gene matches: 7.

A few counts support this clonotype. This sequence joins TRBV24-1 and TRBJ2-7, with D perhaps matching TRBD1 or TRBD2 (5 bases each). Germline CDR1 and CDR2: KGHDR and SFDVKD. The CDR3 totals 13 residues. V was cut by 7 bases and J by 3 bases, with 12 bases left in between. The CDR3 nucleotides are TGTGCCACCAGCCCGGGACCGTACTACGAGCAGTACTTC. Amino acid sequence: CATSPGPYYEQYF.

This clonotype was seen a handful of times. The chain is built from TRBV10-1 and TRBJ2-7; D perhaps matches TRBD2 (7 bases). Trimming stripped 8 bases from V and 4 bases from J, with 15 bases between. This CDR3 spans 13 amino acids. CDR1 and CDR2 (germline): WNHNN, SYGVQD (reference sequence). The chain's CDR3 is CASSRGLNYEQYF. CDR3 nucleotides: TGCGCCAGCTCCAGGGGACTAAATTACGAGCAGTACTTC.

This clonotype was counted a few times. The chain joins TRBV12-3 or TRBV12-4 to TRBJ2-6, with 7 bases lining up with TRBD2. V trimming: 7 bases; J trimming: 3 bases; junction bases outside the gene matches: 6. This CDR3 region has 15 residues. The CDR3 DNA sequence: TGTGCCAGCACCTGGACGGGGGGTGGGGCCAACGTCCTGACTTTC. It is translated as CASTWTGGGANVLTF.

The chain employs TRBV15 and TRBJ2-1; D uncertain. Germline-derived CDR1 and CDR2 are LNHNV and YYDKDF (reference sequence). The length of the CDR3 is 15 residues. V was trimmed by 5 bases and J by 8 bases, leaving 19 bases between them. CDR3 protein: CATSPHPLGYDEQFF. CDR3 in DNA: TGTGCCACCAGCCCCCACCCCTTGGGGTACGATGAGCAGTTCTTC.

The gene calls are TRBV20-1 and TRBJ2-3; D remains ambiguous. Germline CDR1 and CDR2: DFQATT and SNEGSKA (reference sequence). The CDR3 is 13 amino acids. The germline V and J ends were trimmed by 2 bases and 4 bases, with 10 bases remaining between them. The CDR3 nucleotides read TGCAGTGCTAGACATTTGGGGTCAGATACGCAGTATTTT. This encodes CSARHLGSDTQYF.

The chain links TRBV9 to TRBJ2-7; 13 bases are shared with TRBD2. This CDR3 has 15 amino acids. V was clipped by 3 bases and J by 4 bases; unmatched bases: 4. Germline-derived CDR1 and CDR2 are SGDLS and YYNGEE. CDR3 nucleotide sequence: TGTGCCAGCAGCGCTACTAGCGGGAGGGCTTACGAGCAGTACTTC. Amino acid sequence: CASSATSGRAYEQYF.

This chain joins TRBV29-1 and TRBJ1-2, with D maybe TRBD1 (5 bases). Trimming left V 5 bases short and J 3 bases short, with 25 bases between. This CDR3 contains 17 residues. CDR1 is SQVTM and CDR2 is ANQGSEA in the germline V gene. CDR3 DNA sequence: TGCAGCGTTTACTCGGCACAACAGGTCCTACGGGACTATGGCTACACCTTC. This codes for CSVYSAQQVLRDYGYTF.

This clonotype occurred once. The chain uses TRBV5-1 and TRBJ2-2; 12 bases fit TRBD2. J was trimmed by 5 bases and V by 1 base; bases with no gene match: 9. CDR3 length equals 18 residues. Germline CDR1 reads SGHRS; CDR2 reads YFSETQ. CDR3: CASSLRIPTSGGTGELFF. As DNA, the CDR3 is TGCGCCAGCAGCTTGCGAATCCCGACTAGCGGGGGTACCGGGGAGCTGTTTTTT.

This clonotype turned up a few times. The genes are TRBV20-1 and TRBJ2-2; 8 bases fit TRBD2. The J segment lost 1 base and the V segment lost 3 bases, leaving 1 base of the junction unmatched. This CDR3 region has 14 residues. Germline assignment: CDR1 DFQATT and CDR2 SNEGSKA (reference sequence). The CDR3 reads CSASGRGNTGELFF. Here the CDR3 DNA reads TGCAGTGCTAGCGGGAGGGGGAACACCGGGGAGCTGTTTTTT.

The chain combines TRBV6-5 with TRBJ2-1; D is ambiguous. Between the trimmed V and J ends, which lost 0 bases and 9 bases, there was a span of 15 bases. CDR1 is MNHEY and CDR2 is SVGAGI in the germline V gene. The CDR3 is made up of 15 amino acids. The CDR3 DNA reads as TGTGCCAGCAGTTACTCGTTGTTGGGGTTCGGTGAGCAGTTCTTC. It yields the protein CASSYSLLGFGEQFF.

V and J are TRBV11-2 and TRBJ2-5; 8 nucleotides align to TRBD1. CDR3 length: 14 residues. From germline, CDR1 is SGHAT and CDR2 FQNNGV. The V segment lost 5 bases and the J segment 5 bases; nucleotides outside the gene matches: 7. CDR3 sequence: CASSQWDRQETQYF. Here the CDR3 DNA reads TGTGCCAGCAGCCAATGGGACAGGCAGGAGACCCAGTACTTC.

CDR3: CASSQAGQANTEAFF. CDR3 nucleotide sequence: TGTGCCAGCAGCCAAGCGGGGCAGGCGAACACTGAAGCTTTCTTT. The rearrangement links TRBV3-1 to TRBJ1-1; D is perhaps TRBD1 (5 bases). Germline-derived CDR1 and CDR2 are LGHDT and YNNKEL (reference sequence). The CDR3 totals 15 residues. V was shortened by 1 base and J by 1 base, with 10 bases between the two germline ends.

This clonotype showed up many times. This rearrangement joins TRBV7-3 to TRBJ2-2; D remains unclear. CDR1 SGHTA and CDR2 FQGTGA come from the germline V gene. The V gene lost 2 bases and the J gene lost 8 bases, with 12 bases spanning the gap. The CDR3 has 14 amino acids. The CDR3 protein is CASSLSILGGELFF. The CDR3 DNA reads as TGTGCCAGCAGCTTATCTATACTTGGTGGGGAGCTGTTTTTT.

This chain connects TRBV3-1 to TRBJ1-5; maybe TRBD1 (5 bases). The CDR3 covers 15 residues. V was shortened by 0 bases and J by 6 bases, with 12 bases between the two germline ends. Germline-derived CDR1 and CDR2 are LGHDT and YNNKEL (reference sequence). This CDR3 is CASSQELGTLQPQHF. In DNA form, the CDR3 reads TGTGCCAGCAGCCAAGAGTTGGGGACCCTTCAGCCCCAGCATTTT.